This T cell receptor (beta chain) was captured in a study of neoadjuvant nivolumab and ipilimumab in lung cancer. On the study more broadly: Patients got nivolumab 3 mg/kg on days 1, 15 and 29; combination added ipilimumab 1 mg/kg day 1.

On this clone: Its antigen is undetermined.

The CDR3 runs 17 residues. Germline V gene data show CDR1 as SGDLS and CDR2 as YYNGEE. Trimming took off 3 bases at V and 0 bases at J, with 17 bases between the two ends. The protocol was immunoSEQ multiplex PCR, while the TCRdb copy is restricted to in-frame clones and leaves out a portion. Of tens of thousands of clones listed, 75% to 85% are singletons. Points from the study as a whole: TCR sequencing covered a small number of samples. Resected tumors had greater TCR richness and clonality than uninvolved lung. Only two of four nivolumab-treated tumors gained richness and clonality by surgery.

The chain combines TRBV9 with TRBJ2-3; D remains unclear. This clonotype was sampled from an adult with non-small cell lung cancer. The specimen comprised tumor tissue, sampled after neoadjuvant nivolumab, alone or with ipilimumab, at or shortly before surgery. This CDR3 is CASSADLRRKSTDTQYF. The CDR3 DNA is TGTGCCAGCAGCGCCGACCTACGACGGAAAAGCACAGATACGCAGTATTTT. The variable domain in full, with the rest retrieved from reference TRBV9 and TRBJ2-3, is DSGVTQTPKHLITATGQRVTLRCSPRSGDLSVYWYQQSLDQGLQFLIQYYNGEERAKGNILERFSAQQFPDLHSELNLSSLELGDSALYFCASSADLRRKSTDTQYFGPGTRLTVL.